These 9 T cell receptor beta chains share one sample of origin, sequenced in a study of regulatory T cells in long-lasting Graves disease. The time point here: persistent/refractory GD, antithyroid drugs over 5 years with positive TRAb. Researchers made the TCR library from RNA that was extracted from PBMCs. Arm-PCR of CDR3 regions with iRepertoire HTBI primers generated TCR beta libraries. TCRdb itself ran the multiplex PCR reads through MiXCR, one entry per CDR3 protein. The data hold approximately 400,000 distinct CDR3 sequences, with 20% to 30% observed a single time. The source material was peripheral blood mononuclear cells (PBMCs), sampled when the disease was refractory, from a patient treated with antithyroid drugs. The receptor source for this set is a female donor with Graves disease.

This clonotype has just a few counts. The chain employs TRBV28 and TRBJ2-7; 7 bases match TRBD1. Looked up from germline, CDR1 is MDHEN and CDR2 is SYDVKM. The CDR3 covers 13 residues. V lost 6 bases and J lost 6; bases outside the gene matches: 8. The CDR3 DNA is TGTGCCAGCAGACAACAGGGGTCACCCGAGCAGTACTTC. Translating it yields CASRQQGSPEQYF.

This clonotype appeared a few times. CDR3 DNA sequence: TGTGCCAGCAGCTCCGAGATTACCGGGGAGCTGTTTTTT. This gives the protein CASSSEITGELFF. The chain recombines TRBV7-9 with TRBJ2-2, with D hard to call. Germline-derived CDR1 and CDR2 are SEHNR and FQNEAQ (reference sequence). The CDR3 runs 13 residues. The V end lost 4 bases, the J end lost 5 bases, and 8 bases lay between the germline ends.

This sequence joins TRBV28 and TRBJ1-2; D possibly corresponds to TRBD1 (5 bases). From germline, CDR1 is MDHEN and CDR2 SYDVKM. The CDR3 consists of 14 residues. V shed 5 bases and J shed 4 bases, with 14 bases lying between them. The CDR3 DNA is TGTGCCAGCAGTCGAGCTTGGGGCGGCTATGGCTACACCTTC. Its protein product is CASSRAWGGYGYTF.

CDR3 loop: CAWSFSGRVAGELFF. CDR3 sequence (DNA): TGTGCCTGGAGTTTTAGCGGGAGGGTGGCCGGGGAGCTGTTTTTT. The chain employs TRBV30 and TRBJ2-2; 11 bases are shared with TRBD2. This CDR3 has 15 residues. Per germline, CDR1 GTSNPN and CDR2 SVGIG (reference sequence). Trimming took 2 bases from V and 6 from J; bases not matched to a gene: 5.

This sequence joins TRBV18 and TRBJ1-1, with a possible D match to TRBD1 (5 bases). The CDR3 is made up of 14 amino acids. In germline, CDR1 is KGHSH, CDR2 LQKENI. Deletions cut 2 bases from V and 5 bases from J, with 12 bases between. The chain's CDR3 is CASSPFTGGTEAFF. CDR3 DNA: TGTGCCAGCTCACCATTCACAGGAGGAACTGAAGCTTTCTTT.

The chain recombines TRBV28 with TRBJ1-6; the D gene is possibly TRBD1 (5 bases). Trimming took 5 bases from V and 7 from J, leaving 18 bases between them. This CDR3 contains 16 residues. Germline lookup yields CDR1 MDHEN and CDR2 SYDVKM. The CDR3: CASSPIDSLGNSPLHF. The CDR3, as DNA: TGTGCCAGCAGTCCGATAGACAGCTTGGGGAATTCACCCCTCCACTTT.

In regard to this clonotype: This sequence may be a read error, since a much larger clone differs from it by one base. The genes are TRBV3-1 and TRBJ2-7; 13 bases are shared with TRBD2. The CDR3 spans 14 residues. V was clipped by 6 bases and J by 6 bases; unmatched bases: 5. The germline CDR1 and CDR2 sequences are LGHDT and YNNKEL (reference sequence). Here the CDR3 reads CASRPGTSGTEQYF. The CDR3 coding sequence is TGTGCCAGCAGACCCGGGACTAGCGGGACCGAGCAGTACTTC.

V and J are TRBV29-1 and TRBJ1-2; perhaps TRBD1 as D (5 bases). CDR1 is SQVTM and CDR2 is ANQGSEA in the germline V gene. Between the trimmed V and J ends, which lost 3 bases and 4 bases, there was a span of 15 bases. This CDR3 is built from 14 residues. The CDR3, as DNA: TGCAGCGTTGAGGGGGTAGGGGTCGGCTATGGCTACACCTTC. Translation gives CSVEGVGVGYGYTF.

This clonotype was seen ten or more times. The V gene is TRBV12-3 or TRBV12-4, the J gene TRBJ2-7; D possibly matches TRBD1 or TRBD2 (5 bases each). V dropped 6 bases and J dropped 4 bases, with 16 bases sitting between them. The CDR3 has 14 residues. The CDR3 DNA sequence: TGTGCCAGCAGGATTCTTGGGACGGGATACGAGCAGTACTTC. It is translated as CASRILGTGYEQYF.